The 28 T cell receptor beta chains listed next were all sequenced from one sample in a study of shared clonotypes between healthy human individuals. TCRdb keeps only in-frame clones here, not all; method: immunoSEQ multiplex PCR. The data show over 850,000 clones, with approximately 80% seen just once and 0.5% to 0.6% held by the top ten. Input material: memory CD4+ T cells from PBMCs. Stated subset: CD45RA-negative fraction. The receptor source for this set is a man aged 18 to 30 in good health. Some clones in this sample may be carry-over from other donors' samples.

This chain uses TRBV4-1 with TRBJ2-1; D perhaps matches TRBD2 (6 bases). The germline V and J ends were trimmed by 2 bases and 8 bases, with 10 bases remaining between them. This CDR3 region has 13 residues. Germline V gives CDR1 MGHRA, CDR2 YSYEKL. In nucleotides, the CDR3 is TGCGCCAGCAGCCAACCGCTAGCGTATGAGCAGTTCTTC. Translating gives CASSQPLAYEQFF.

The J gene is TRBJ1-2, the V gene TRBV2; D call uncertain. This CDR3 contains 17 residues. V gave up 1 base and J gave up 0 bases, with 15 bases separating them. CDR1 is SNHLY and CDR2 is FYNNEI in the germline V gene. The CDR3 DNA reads TGTGCCAGCAGTGAAGAGGTGATCTCAGGAGCTAACTATGGCTACACCTTC. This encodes CASSEEVISGANYGYTF.

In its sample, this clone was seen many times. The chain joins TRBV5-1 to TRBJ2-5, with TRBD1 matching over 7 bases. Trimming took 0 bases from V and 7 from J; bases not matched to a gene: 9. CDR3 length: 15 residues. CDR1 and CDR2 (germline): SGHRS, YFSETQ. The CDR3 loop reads CASSLVVRGRGTQYF. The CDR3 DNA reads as TGCGCCAGCAGCTTGGTTGTTAGGGGGCGAGGGACCCAGTACTTC. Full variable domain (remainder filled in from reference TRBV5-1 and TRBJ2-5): KAGVTQTPRYLIKTRGQQVTLSCSPISGHRSVSWYQQTPGQGLQFLFEYFSETQRNKGNFPGRFSGRQFSNSRSEMNVSTLELGDSALYLCASSLVVRGRGTQYFGPGTRLLVL.

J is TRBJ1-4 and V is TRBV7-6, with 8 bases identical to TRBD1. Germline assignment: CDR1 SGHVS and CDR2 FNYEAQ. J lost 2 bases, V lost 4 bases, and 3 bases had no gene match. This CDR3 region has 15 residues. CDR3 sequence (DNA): TGTGCCAGCAGCTCCTGGACAGGGACTAATGAAAAACTGTTTTTT. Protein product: CASSSWTGTNEKLFF.

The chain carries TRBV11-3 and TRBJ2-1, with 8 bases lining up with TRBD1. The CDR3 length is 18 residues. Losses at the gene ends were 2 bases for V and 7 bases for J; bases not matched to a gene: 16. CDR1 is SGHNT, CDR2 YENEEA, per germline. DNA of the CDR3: TGTGCCAGCAGCTTATCACTGGGGGGAGACAGGGGTAGGAATGAGCAGTTCTTC. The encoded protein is CASSLSLGGDRGRNEQFF. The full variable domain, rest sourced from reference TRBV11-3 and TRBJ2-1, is EAGVVQSPRYKIIEKKQPVAFWCNPISGHNTLYWYLQNLGQGPELLIRYENEEAVDDSQLPKDRFSAERLKGVDSTLKIQPAELGDSAVYLCASSLSLGGDRGRNEQFFGPGTRLTVL.

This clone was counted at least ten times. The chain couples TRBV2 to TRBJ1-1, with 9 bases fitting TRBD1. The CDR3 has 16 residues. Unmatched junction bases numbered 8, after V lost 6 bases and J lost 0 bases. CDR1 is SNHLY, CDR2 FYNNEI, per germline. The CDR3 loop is CASRPGDRELNTEAFF. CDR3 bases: TGTGCCAGCAGACCCGGGGACAGGGAATTGAACACTGAAGCTTTCTTT.

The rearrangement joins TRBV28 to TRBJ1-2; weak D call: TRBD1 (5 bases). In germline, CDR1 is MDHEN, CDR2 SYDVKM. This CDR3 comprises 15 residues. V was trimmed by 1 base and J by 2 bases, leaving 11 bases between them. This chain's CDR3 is CASSLSGFANYGYTF. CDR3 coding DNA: TGTGCCAGCAGTTTATCAGGGTTTGCCAACTATGGCTACACCTTC.

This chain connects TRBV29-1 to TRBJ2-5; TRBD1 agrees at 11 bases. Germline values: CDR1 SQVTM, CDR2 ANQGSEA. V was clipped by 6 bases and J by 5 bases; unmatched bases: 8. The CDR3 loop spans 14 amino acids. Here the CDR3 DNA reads TGCAGCGTGGACCTCGGGACAGGGGGGGAGACCCAGTACTTC. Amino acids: CSVDLGTGGETQYF.

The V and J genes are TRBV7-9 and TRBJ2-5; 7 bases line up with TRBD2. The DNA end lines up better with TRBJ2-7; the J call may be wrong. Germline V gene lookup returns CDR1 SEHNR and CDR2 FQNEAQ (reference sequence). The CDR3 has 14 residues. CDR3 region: CASSASGGSYEQYF. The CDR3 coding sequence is TGTGCCAGCAGCGCCTCGGGGGGCTCCTACGAGCAGTACTTC.

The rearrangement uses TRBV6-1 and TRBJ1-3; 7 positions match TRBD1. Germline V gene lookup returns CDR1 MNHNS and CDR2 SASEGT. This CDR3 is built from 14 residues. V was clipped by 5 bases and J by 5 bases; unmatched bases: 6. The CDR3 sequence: CASSPRQGRNTIYF. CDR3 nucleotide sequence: TGTGCCAGCAGTCCAAGACAGGGTCGAAACACCATATATTTT.

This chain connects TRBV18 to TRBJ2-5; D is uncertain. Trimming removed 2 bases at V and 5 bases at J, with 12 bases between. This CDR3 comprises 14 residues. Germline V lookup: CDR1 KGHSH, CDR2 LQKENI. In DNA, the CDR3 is TGTGCCAGCTCACCAGCGACGGTCAGGGAGACCCAGTACTTC. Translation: CASSPATVRETQYF.

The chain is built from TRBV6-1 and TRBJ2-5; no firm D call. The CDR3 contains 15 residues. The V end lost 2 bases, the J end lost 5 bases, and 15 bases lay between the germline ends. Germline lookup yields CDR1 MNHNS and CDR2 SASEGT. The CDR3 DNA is TGTGCCAGCAGTGAACGATTAGGTTCTCGGGAGACCCAGTACTTC. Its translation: CASSERLGSRETQYF.

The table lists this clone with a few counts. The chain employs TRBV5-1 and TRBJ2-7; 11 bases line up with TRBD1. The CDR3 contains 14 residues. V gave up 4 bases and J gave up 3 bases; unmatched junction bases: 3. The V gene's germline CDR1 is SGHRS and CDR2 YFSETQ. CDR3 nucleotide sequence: TGCGCCAGCAGCCAAGGGACAGGGGGCTACGAGCAGTACTTC. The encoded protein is CASSQGTGGYEQYF.

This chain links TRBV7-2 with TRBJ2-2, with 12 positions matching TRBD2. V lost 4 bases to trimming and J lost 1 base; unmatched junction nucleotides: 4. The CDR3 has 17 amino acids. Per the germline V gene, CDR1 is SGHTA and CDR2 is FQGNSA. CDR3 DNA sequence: TGTGCCAGCAGCTCTACGACTAGCGGGAGGAACACCGGGGAGCTGTTTTTT. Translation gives CASSSTTSGRNTGELFF.

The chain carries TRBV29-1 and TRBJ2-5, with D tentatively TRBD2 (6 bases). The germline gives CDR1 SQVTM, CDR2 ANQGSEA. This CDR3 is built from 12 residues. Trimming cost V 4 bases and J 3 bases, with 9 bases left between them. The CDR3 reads CSVVRREETQYF. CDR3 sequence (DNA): TGCAGCGTTGTGCGGAGGGAAGAGACCCAGTACTTC. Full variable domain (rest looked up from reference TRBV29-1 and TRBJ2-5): SAVISQKPSRDICQRGTSLTIQCQVDSQVTMMFWYRQQPGQSLTLIATANQGSEATYESGFVIDKFPISRPNLTFSTLTVSNMSPEDSSIYLCSVVRREETQYFGPGTRLLVL.

CDR3 in DNA: TGTGCCAGCAGCCCCCGGGGCCGGGCTGAATACGAGCAGTACTTC. It is translated as CASSPRGRAEYEQYF. The rearrangement joins TRBV6-5 to TRBJ2-7; D is possibly TRBD1 or TRBD2 (5 bases each). The V and J ends lost 6 bases and 4 bases respectively, with 19 bases between them. CDR1 is MNHEY and CDR2 is SVGAGI in the germline V gene. The CDR3 covers 15 residues.

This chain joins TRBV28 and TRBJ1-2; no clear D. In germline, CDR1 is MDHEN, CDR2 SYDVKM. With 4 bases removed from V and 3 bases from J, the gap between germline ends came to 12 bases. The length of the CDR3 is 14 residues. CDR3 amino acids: CASSSPGRYYGYTF. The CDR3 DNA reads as TGTGCCAGCAGTTCCCCGGGCAGGTACTATGGCTACACCTTC.

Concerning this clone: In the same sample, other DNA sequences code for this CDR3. Here the CDR3 DNA reads TGTGCCAGCAGTCTCCAGGGGGCTGGGGGAAACACCATATATTTT. This gives the protein CASSLQGAGGNTIYF. J is TRBJ1-3 and V is TRBV27; 8 bases fit TRBD1. CDR3 size: 15 residues. J lost 4 bases, V lost 5 bases, and 7 bases had no gene match. Germline assignment: CDR1 MNHEY and CDR2 SMNVEV (reference sequence).

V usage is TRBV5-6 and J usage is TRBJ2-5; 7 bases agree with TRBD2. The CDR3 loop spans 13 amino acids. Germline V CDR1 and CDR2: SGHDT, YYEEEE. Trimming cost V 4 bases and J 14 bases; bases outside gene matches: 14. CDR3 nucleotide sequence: TGTGCCAGCAGCCGAGGGCCCACTAGCGAATGTTACTTC. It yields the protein CASSRGPTSECYF. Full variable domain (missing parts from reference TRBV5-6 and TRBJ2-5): DAGVTQSPTHLIKTRGQQVTLRCSPKSGHDTVSWYQQALGQGPQFIFQYYEEEERQRGNFPDRFSGHQFPNYSSELNVNALLLGDSALYLCASSRGPTSECYFGPGTRLLVL.

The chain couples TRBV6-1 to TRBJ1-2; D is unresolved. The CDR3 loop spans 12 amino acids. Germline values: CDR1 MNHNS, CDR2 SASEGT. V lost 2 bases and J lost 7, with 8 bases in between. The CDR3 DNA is TGTGCCAGCAGTGAACTCACGTTTGGCTACACCTTC. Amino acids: CASSELTFGYTF.

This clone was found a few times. The CDR3 region is CASSNRDRGATYEQYF. CDR3 nucleotide sequence: TGTGCCAGCAGCAATAGGGACAGGGGCGCGACCTACGAGCAGTACTTC. The rearrangement joins TRBV7-8 to TRBJ2-7; 10 bases line up with TRBD1. Trimming took 5 bases from V and 2 from J; bases not matched to a gene: 9. This CDR3 comprises 16 residues. In germline, CDR1 is SGHVS, CDR2 FQNEAQ.

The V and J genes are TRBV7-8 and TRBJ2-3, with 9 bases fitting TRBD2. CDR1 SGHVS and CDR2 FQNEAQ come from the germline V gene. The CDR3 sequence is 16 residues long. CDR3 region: CATGRMSGRSEDTQYF. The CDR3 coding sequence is TGTGCTACGGGTAGGATGAGCGGGAGGTCGGAAGATACGCAGTATTTT.

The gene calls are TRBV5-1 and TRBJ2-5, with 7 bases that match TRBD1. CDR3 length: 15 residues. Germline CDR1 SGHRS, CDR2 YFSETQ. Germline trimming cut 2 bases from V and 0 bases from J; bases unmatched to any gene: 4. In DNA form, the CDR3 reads TGCGCCAGCAGCTTACAGGACAGGTACCAAGAGACCCAGTACTTC. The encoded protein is CASSLQDRYQETQYF.

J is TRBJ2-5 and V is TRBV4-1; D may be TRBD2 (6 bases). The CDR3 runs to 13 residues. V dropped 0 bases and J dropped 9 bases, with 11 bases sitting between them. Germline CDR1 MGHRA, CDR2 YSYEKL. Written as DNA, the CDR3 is TGCGCCAGCAGCCAAGAAGGGAGGTTGGCCCAGTACTTC. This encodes CASSQEGRLAQYF.

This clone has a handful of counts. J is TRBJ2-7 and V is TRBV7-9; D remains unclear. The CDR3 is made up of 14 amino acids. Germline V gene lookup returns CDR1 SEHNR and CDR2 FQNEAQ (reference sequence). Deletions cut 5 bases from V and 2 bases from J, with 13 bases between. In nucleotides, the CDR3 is TGTGCCAGCAGCCCCATTAGTCGGCCCTACGAGCAGTACTTC. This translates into CASSPISRPYEQYF.

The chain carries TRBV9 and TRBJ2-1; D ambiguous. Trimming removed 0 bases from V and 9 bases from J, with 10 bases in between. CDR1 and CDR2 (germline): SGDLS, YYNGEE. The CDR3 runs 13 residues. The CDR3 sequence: CASSVASSGEQFF. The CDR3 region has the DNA TGTGCCAGCAGCGTAGCTTCCTCCGGTGAGCAGTTCTTC.

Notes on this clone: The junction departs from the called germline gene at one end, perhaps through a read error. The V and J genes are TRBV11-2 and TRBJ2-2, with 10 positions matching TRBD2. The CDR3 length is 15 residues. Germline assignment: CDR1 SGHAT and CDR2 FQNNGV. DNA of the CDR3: TGTGCCAGCAGCCCGGGACTAGCGAATACCGGGGAGCTGTTTTTT. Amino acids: CASSPGLANTGELFF.

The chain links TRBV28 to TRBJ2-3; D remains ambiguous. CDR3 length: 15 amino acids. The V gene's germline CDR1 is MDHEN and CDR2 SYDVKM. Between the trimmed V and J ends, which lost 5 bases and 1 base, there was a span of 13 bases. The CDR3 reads CASSPGTVGTDTQYF. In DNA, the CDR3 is TGTGCCAGCAGTCCCGGAACCGTGGGCACAGATACGCAGTATTTT.